Here is one T cell receptor beta chain with its context. This entry belongs to a study of blood T cell repertoires in COVID-19. The overall study: Sites across the United States, Italy and Spain contributed samples from acute and convalescent COVID-19.

Per the authors' pipeline: Reference gene primer amplification yielded estimated nucleated cell counts. Produced via immunoSEQ multiplex PCR; TCRdb's table is partial and in-frame only. The V and J calls and the clone size are those of that table, but D and trimming were determined from the DNA. The sample includes around 100,000 clones, 85% to 90% seen only once; the top ten take about 32%. The CDR3 has 14 residues. Per germline, CDR1 WSHSY and CDR2 SAAADI. The V and J ends lost 3 bases and 2 bases respectively, with 8 bases between them. This TCR was recovered from a woman older than 75 with acute or convalescent COVID-19. V and J are TRBV10-2 and TRBJ1-3; D perhaps matches TRBD1 (6 bases). The sequenced sample consisted of peripheral blood. The CDR3 sequence: CASSEGGAGNTIYF. The CDR3 bases are TGCGCCAGCAGTGAAGGGGGGGCTGGAAACACCATATATTTT.